The 13 T cell receptor beta chains presented below share a single source sample, sequenced in a study of human CD8 memory T cell subsets. The TCR beta sequencing libraries came from UMI-labeled 5' RACE. TCRdb processed the 5' RACE reads anew with MiXCR; each CDR3 protein has one entry. The repertoire holds more than 6,000 distinct CDR3 sequences, about 3.9% seen once, with about two fifths in the top ten. Sequences were obtained from CD8+ T cells from PBMCs. Receptors originate from a human donor in good health.

Concerning this clonotype itself: This may come from a read error, since a much larger clone is one base off. The gene calls are TRBV7-8 and TRBJ2-3; TRBD1 aligns across 9 bases. The CDR3 spans 16 residues. Germline V lookup: CDR1 SGHVS, CDR2 FQNEAQ. Trimming took 5 bases from V and 4 from J; bases not matched to a gene: 10. The CDR3 bases are TGTGCCAGCAGCCCCCTACAGGGGGCAGACTCAGATACGCAGTATTTT. Encoded protein: CASSPLQGADSDTQYF.

This clonotype was counted ten times or more. The chain carries TRBV6-1 and TRBJ2-3, with D possibly being TRBD1 or TRBD2 (5 bases each). CDR1 MNHNS and CDR2 SASEGT come from the germline V gene. V gave up 7 bases and J gave up 1 base, with 12 bases separating them. The CDR3 has 14 amino acids. CDR3 loop: CASMRGVGTDTQYF. The DNA for the CDR3 is TGTGCCAGCATGAGGGGTGTAGGCACAGATACGCAGTATTTT.

This clonotype was seen a few times. The J gene is TRBJ1-1, the V gene TRBV4-1; D is uncertain. CDR3 size: 14 residues. Germline CDR1 and CDR2: MGHRA and YSYEKL. V shed 2 bases and J shed 1 base, with 8 bases lying between them. Written as DNA, the CDR3 is TGCGCCAGCAGCCAACGATTCCGGAACACTGAAGCTTTCTTT. Translated, it gives CASSQRFRNTEAFF.

In this sample, this clonotype turned up a few times. This rearrangement joins TRBV5-1 to TRBJ2-3; TRBD1 is a possible D gene (6 bases). Per the germline V gene, CDR1 is SGHRS and CDR2 is YFSETQ. This CDR3 region has 13 residues. The germline V and J ends were trimmed by 2 bases and 4 bases, with 8 bases remaining between them. The CDR3, as DNA: TGCGCCAGCAGCTTCTGGGGGCCAGATACGCAGTATTTT. Amino acid sequence: CASSFWGPDTQYF.

This clonotype was picked up a small number of times. This chain joins TRBV6-5 and TRBJ2-1; D may be TRBD1 or TRBD2 (5 bases each). The CDR3 totals 14 residues. Germline values: CDR1 MNHEY, CDR2 SVGAGI. Trimming shortened V by 5 bases and J by 6 bases, and 14 bases separated the two germline ends. The CDR3 protein is CASSTGRESNEQFF. For the CDR3, the DNA is TGTGCCAGCAGTACAGGTAGGGAGAGCAATGAGCAGTTCTTC.

This clonotype was detected many times. This chain uses TRBV9 with TRBJ1-1; no reliable D call. The CDR3 totals 14 residues. V was cut by 0 bases and J by 6 bases, with 12 bases left in between. Germline V gene data show CDR1 as SGDLS and CDR2 as YYNGEE. The CDR3 nucleotides read TGTGCCAGCAGCGTAGTGGACGGGCGGGCTGAAGCTTTCTTT. Translation: CASSVVDGRAEAFF.

The CDR3 loop is CATSRDPFRDRAYNEQFF. The CDR3 DNA follows: TGTGCCACCAGCAGAGATCCCTTCCGGGACAGGGCCTACAATGAGCAGTTCTTC. V usage is TRBV15 and J usage is TRBJ2-1, with 9 bases matching TRBD1. The CDR3 contains 18 residues. Per germline, CDR1 LNHNV and CDR2 YYDKDF (reference sequence). After removal of 0 bases from V and 2 bases from J, the junction contained 8 bases not matched to a gene.

The V and J genes are TRBV19 and TRBJ2-7; 8 bases align to TRBD1. Germline CDR1 and CDR2: LNHDA and SQIVND (reference sequence). V dropped 6 bases and J dropped 4; count of bases not matched to a gene: 5. The CDR3 is made up of 13 amino acids. This CDR3 is CASSYRTGYEQYF. In nucleotides, the CDR3 is TGTGCCAGTAGCTATCGGACAGGGTACGAGCAGTACTTC.

There are many counts of this clonotype. The J gene is TRBJ1-6, the V gene TRBV2, with D tentatively TRBD1 (6 bases). This CDR3 contains 15 residues. V shed 3 bases and J shed 0 bases, with 6 bases lying between them. The germline V gene has CDR1 SNHLY and CDR2 FYNNEI. CDR3 sequence reads: CASSEDSSYNSPLHF. The CDR3 DNA is TGTGCCAGCAGTGAGGACAGCTCCTATAATTCACCCCTCCACTTT.

This clonotype came up a few times. V and J are TRBV5-6 and TRBJ2-2; unclear D gene. V was shortened by 4 bases and J by 0 bases, with 16 bases between the two germline ends. The CDR3 sequence is 17 residues long. CDR1 is SGHDT, CDR2 YYEEEE, per germline. Written as DNA, the CDR3 is TGTGCCAGCAGCCCCTTCCTTGACGGACCGAACACCGGGGAGCTGTTTTTT. Amino acid sequence: CASSPFLDGPNTGELFF.

The table lists this clonotype with many counts. DNA for the CDR3: TGTGCCAGCAGCCAAGGCTGGAACGAGCAGTACTTC. Its protein product is CASSQGWNEQYF. The chain couples TRBV14 to TRBJ2-7; D not resolved. Trimming removed 1 base at V and 5 bases at J, with 6 bases between. CDR1 is SGHDN and CDR2 is FVKESK in the germline V gene. The CDR3 sequence is 12 residues long. Complete variable domain (other parts from reference TRBV14 and TRBJ2-7): EAGVTQFPSHSVIEKGQTVTLRCDPISGHDNLYWYRRVMGKEIKFLLHFVKESKQDESGMPNNRFLAERTGGTYSTLKVQPAELEDSGVYFCASSQGWNEQYFGPGTRLTVT.

This clonotype is judged large. The chain couples TRBV4-2 to TRBJ2-1, with D perhaps assigned TRBD1 or TRBD2 (6 bases each). Trimming took 5 bases from V and 4 from J, leaving 18 bases between them. CDR1 and CDR2 from the germline V gene are LGHNA and YNFKEQ. The CDR3 is made up of 16 amino acids. The CDR3 spells CASSEGERGAYNEQFF. The CDR3 region has the DNA TGTGCCAGCAGCGAAGGGGAGAGGGGGGCATACAATGAGCAGTTCTTC.

This clonotype was detected only a few times. J is TRBJ2-7 and V is TRBV7-9, with 7 bases aligning to TRBD2. V was clipped by 4 bases and J by 1 base; unmatched bases: 10. The CDR3 has 16 amino acids. Germline lookup yields CDR1 SEHNR and CDR2 FQNEAQ (reference sequence). CDR3 sequence (DNA): TGTGCCAGCAGCTCATCAGCTAGCGGACTATCCTACGAGCAGTACTTC. Its translation is CASSSSASGLSYEQYF. The variable domain in full, with the rest retrieved from reference TRBV7-9 and TRBJ2-7, is DTGVSQNPRHKITKRGQNVTFRCDPISEHNRLYWYRQTLGQGPEFLTYFQNEAQLEKSRLLSDRFSAERPKGSFSTLEIQRTEQGDSAMYLCASSSSASGLSYEQYFGPGTRLTVT.